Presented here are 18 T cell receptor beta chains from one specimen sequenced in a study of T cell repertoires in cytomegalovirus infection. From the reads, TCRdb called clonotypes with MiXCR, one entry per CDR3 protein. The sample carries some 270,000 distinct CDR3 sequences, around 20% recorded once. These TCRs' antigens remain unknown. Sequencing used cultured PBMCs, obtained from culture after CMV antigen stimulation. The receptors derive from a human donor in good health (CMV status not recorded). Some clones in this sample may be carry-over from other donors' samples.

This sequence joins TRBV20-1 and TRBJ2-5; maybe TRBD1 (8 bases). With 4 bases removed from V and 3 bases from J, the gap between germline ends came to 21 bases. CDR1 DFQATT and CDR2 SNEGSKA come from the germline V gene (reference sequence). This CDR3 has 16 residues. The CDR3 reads CSATRGVTGGEETQYF. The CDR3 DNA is TGCAGTGCTACCAGAGGAGTTACAGGGGGGGAAGAGACCCAGTACTTC.

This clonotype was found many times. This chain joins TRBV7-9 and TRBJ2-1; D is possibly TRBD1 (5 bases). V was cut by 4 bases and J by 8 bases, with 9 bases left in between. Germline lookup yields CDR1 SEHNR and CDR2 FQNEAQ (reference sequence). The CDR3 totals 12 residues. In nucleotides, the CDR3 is TGTGCCAGCAGCTCCAGGGCGCATGAGCAGTTCTTC. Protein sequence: CASSSRAHEQFF.

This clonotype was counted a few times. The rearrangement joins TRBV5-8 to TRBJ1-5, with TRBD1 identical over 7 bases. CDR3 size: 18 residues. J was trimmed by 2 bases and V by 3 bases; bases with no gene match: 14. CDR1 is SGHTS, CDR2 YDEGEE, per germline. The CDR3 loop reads CASSSGYRGMGGNQPQHF. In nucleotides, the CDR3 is TGTGCCAGCAGCTCTGGCTACAGGGGAATGGGAGGCAATCAGCCCCAGCATTTT.

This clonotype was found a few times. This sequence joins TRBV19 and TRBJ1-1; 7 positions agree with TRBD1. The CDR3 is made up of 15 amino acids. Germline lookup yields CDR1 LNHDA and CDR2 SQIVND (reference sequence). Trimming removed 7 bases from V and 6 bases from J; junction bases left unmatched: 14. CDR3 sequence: CASTRRSGTEPEAFF. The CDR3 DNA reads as TGTGCCAGTACCCGACGATCCGGGACAGAACCTGAAGCTTTCTTT.

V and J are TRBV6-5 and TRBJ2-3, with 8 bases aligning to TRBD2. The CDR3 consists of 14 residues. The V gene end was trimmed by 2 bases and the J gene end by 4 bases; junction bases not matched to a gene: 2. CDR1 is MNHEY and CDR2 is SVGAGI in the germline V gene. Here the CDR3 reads CASSYDGRADTQYF. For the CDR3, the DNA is TGTGCCAGCAGTTACGACGGGAGGGCAGATACGCAGTATTTT.

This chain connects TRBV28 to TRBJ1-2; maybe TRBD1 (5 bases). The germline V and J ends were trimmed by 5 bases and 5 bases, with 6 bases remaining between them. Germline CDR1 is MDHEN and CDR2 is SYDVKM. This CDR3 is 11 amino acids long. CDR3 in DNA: TGTGCCAGCAGTGGGGGATATGGCTACACCTTC. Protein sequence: CASSGGYGYTF.

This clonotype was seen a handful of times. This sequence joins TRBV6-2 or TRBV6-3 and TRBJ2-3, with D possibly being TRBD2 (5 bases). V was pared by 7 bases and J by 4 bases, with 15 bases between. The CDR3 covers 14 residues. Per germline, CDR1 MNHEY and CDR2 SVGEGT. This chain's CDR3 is CASMFGGTPDTQYF. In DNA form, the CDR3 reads TGTGCCAGCATGTTCGGAGGAACCCCAGATACGCAGTATTTT.

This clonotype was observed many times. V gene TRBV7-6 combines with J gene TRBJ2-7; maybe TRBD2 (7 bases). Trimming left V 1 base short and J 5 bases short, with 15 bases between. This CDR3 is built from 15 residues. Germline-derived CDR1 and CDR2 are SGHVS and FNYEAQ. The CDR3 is CASSLGDRGGDEQYF. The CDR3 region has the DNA TGTGCCAGCAGCTTAGGGGATAGGGGGGGCGACGAGCAGTACTTC.

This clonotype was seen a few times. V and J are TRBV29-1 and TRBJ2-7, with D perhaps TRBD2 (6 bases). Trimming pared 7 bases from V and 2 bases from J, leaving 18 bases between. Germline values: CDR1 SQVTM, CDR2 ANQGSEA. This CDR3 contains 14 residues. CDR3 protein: CSAAEGAGAYEQYF. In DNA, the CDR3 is TGCAGCGCCGCGGAAGGAGCGGGCGCCTACGAGCAGTACTTC.

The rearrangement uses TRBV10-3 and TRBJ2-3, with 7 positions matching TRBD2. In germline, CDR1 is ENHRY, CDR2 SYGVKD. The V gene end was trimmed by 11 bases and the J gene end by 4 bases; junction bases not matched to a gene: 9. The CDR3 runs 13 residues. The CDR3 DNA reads TGTGCCGCTGGAGGCGGGAGCGCAGATACGCAGTATTTT. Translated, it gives CAAGGGSADTQYF.

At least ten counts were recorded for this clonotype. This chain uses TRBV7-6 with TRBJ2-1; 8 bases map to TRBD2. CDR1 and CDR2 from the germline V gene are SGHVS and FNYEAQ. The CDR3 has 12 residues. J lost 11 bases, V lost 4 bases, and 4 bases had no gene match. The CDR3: CASSSKREKQFF. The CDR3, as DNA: TGTGCCAGCAGCTCGAAGCGGGAGAAGCAGTTCTTC.

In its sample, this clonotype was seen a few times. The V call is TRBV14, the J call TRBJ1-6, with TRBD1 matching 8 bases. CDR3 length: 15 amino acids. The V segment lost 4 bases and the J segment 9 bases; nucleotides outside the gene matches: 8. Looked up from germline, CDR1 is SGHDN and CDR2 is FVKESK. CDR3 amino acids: CASSLTQGAGSPLHF. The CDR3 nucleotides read TGTGCCAGCAGCCTTACCCAGGGGGCAGGTTCACCCCTCCACTTT.

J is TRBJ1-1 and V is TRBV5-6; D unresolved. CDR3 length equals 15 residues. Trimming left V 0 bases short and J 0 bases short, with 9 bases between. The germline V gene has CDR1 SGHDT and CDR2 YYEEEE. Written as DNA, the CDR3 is TGTGCCAGCAGCTTGGCCGTGACCTTGAACACTGAAGCTTTCTTT. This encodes CASSLAVTLNTEAFF.

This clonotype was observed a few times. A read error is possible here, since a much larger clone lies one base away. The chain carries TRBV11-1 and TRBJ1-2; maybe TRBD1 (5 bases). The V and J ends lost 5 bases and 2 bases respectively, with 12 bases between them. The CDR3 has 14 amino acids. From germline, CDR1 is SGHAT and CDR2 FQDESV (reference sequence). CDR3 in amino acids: CASSPGLGNYGYTF. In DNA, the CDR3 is TGTGCCAGCAGCCCGGGACTGGGGAACTATGGCTACACCTTC. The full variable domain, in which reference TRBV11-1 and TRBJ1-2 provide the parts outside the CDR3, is EAEVAQSPRYKITEKSQAVAFWCDPISGHATLYWYRQILGQGPELLVQFQDESVVDDSQLPKDRFSAERLKGVDSTLKIQPAELGDSAMYLCASSPGLGNYGYTFGSGTRLTVV.

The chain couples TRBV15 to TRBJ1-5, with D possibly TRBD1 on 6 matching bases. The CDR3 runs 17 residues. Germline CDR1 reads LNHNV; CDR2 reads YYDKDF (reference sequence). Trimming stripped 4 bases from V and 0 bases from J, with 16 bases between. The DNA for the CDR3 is TGTGCCACCAGCACTCGGTGGACAGAATATAGCAATCAGCCCCAGCATTTT. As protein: CATSTRWTEYSNQPQHF.

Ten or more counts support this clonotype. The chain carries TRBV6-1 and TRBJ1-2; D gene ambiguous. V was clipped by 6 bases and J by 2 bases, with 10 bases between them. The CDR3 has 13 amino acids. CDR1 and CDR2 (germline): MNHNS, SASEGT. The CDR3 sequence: CASRPGSNYGYTF. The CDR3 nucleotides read TGTGCCAGCAGACCCGGATCGAACTATGGCTACACCTTC.

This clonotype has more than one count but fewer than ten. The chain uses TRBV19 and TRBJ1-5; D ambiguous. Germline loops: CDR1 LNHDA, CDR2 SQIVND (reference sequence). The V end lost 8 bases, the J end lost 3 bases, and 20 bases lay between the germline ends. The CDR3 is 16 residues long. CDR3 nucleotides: TGTGCCAGTCATAGCCGGAGCAGACGGTTCAATCAGCCCCAGCATTTT. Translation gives CASHSRSRRFNQPQHF.

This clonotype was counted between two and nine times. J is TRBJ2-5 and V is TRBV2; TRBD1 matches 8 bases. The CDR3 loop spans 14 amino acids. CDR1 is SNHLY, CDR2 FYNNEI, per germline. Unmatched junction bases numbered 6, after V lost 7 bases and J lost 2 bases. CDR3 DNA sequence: TGTGCCAGCACCGGAGGGACAGGACAAGAGACCCAGTACTTC. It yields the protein CASTGGTGQETQYF.